This T cell receptor (beta chain) is drawn from a study of shared clonotypes between healthy human individuals. The V gene's germline CDR1 is MGHRA and CDR2 YSYEKL. The CDR3 runs to 20 residues. Trimming left V 1 base short and J 0 bases short, with 25 bases between. Donors were Caucasian adults residing in Nashville, Tennessee, USA. Libraries were prepared by immunoSEQ multiplex PCR; TCRdb keeps only in-frame clonotypes and omits some of them. This sample carries 190,000 or so clones, 90% to 95% of them seen once, and the ten largest clones take 0.067%. This rearrangement joins TRBV4-1 to TRBJ2-7; D might be TRBD2 (7 bases). The sequence derives from a woman aged 25 to 39 in good health. The sequencing input was naive CD4+ T cells sorted from blood. Subset: CD45RA+ positively selected. The CDR3 spells CASSQVGGGLAALISYEQYF. The CDR3 DNA follows: TGCGCCAGCAGCCAAGTTGGGGGGGGGCTAGCGGCACTGATCTCCTACGAGCAGTACTTC.